This is a list of T cell receptor beta chains from one sample in a study of PD-1 blockade in classical Hodgkin lymphoma. Profiled with immunoSEQ multiplex PCR; TCRdb holds only in-frame clones, not every one. The profile shows just under 65,000 clones, 91% of them singletons. Source: peripheral blood mononuclear cells (PBMCs), taken before the fourth cycle of nivolumab. These receptors were collected from a human donor with classical Hodgkin lymphoma. Both conserved end residues are part of each CDR3. D genes are given only for firm matches. The size field is filled for only some rows; it gives once, few, many or a size class.

j_gene: TRBJ2-7; v_gene: TRBV9; abundance: NA; d_gene: NA; CDR3aa: CASSVDGVPYEQYF; CDR3nt: TGTGCCAGCAGCGTAGACGGGGTACCCTACGAGCAGTACTTC
j_gene: TRBJ2-3; v_gene: TRBV5-1; abundance: NA; d_gene: NA; CDR3aa: CASSLDSAGRTDTQYF; CDR3nt: TGCGCCAGCAGCTTGGATTCGGCAGGTAGGACAGATACGCAGTATTTT
j_gene: TRBJ1-2; v_gene: TRBV6-5; abundance: NA; d_gene: NA; CDR3aa: CASSTREGGGYGYTF; CDR3nt: TGTGCCAGCAGTACTCGGGAGGGAGGCGGCTATGGCTACACCTTC
j_gene: TRBJ2-5; v_gene: TRBV6-5; abundance: NA; d_gene: NA; CDR3aa: CASSYGLQETQYF; CDR3nt: TGTGCCAGCAGTTACGGACTCCAAGAGACCCAGTACTTC
j_gene: TRBJ1-1; v_gene: TRBV4-1; abundance: NA; d_gene: NA; CDR3aa: CASSQEDWAEAFF; CDR3nt: TGCGCCAGCAGCCAAGAGGACTGGGCTGAAGCTTTCTTT
j_gene: TRBJ2-7; v_gene: TRBV4-1; abundance: NA; d_gene: NA; CDR3aa: CASSSQLSPTYEQYF; CDR3nt: TGCGCCAGCAGCTCACAACTATCTCCGACCTACGAGCAGTACTTC
j_gene: TRBJ2-7; v_gene: TRBV19; abundance: NA; d_gene: NA; CDR3aa: CASTGGRGSYEQYF; CDR3nt: TGTGCGAGTACGGGTGGCAGAGGCTCCTACGAGCAGTACTTC
j_gene: TRBJ2-5; v_gene: TRBV7-3; abundance: NA; d_gene: TRBD2; CDR3aa: CASSLRPIWRGGQTQYF; CDR3nt: TGTGCCAGCAGCTTACGACCGATCTGGCGGGGAGGGCAGACCCAGTACTTC
j_gene: TRBJ2-5; v_gene: TRBV19; abundance: NA; d_gene: NA; CDR3aa: CASSSRTVKTQYF; CDR3nt: TGTGCCAGTAGTTCCCGGACTGTGAAGACCCAGTACTTC
j_gene: TRBJ2-1; v_gene: TRBV5-1; abundance: NA; d_gene: NA; CDR3aa: CASSSDNEQFF; CDR3nt: TGCGCCAGCAGTTCCGACAATGAGCAGTTCTTC
j_gene: TRBJ1-2; v_gene: TRBV5-1; abundance: once; d_gene: NA; CDR3aa: CASSFYTNYGYTF; CDR3nt: TGCGCCAGCAGTTTTTACACAAACTATGGCTACACCTTC
j_gene: TRBJ1-5; v_gene: TRBV19; abundance: NA; d_gene: NA; CDR3aa: CASSMAAGNMGHQPQHF; CDR3nt: TGTGCCAGTAGCATGGCAGCCGGTAATATGGGGCATCAGCCCCAGCATTTT
j_gene: TRBJ1-2; v_gene: TRBV27; abundance: NA; d_gene: TRBD1; CDR3aa: CASSPPGQGARGVGYTF; CDR3nt: TGTGCCAGCAGCCCGCCGGGACAGGGGGCCCGGGGAGTCGGCTACACCTTC
j_gene: TRBJ1-1; v_gene: TRBV5-5; abundance: NA; d_gene: NA; CDR3aa: CASSLDGTEAFF; CDR3nt: TGTGCCAGCAGCTTGGACGGCACTGAAGCTTTCTTT
j_gene: TRBJ2-1; v_gene: TRBV6-4; abundance: once; d_gene: TRBD2; CDR3aa: CASSDSYSGAGGYNEQFF; CDR3nt: TGTGCCAGCAGTGACTCTTATTCCGGAGCGGGGGGTTACAATGAGCAGTTCTTC
j_gene: TRBJ1-1; v_gene: TRBV5-6; abundance: NA; d_gene: TRBD1; CDR3aa: CASSLPPGQGNTEAFF; CDR3nt: TGTGCCAGCAGCTTGCCACCGGGACAGGGAAACACTGAAGCTTTCTTT
j_gene: TRBJ2-2; v_gene: TRBV2; abundance: NA; d_gene: NA; CDR3aa: CASSGERSLGRRLDTGELFF; CDR3nt: TGTGCCAGCAGTGGAGAAAGGAGTTTGGGGCGTCGGTTGGACACCGGGGAGCTGTTTTTT
j_gene: TRBJ2-5; v_gene: TRBV6-5; abundance: NA; d_gene: TRBD1; CDR3aa: CASSINRGETQYF; CDR3nt: TGTGCCAGCAGTATTAACAGGGGTGAGACCCAGTACTTC
j_gene: TRBJ1-2; v_gene: TRBV2; abundance: NA; d_gene: TRBD1; CDR3aa: CASSGQGDGYTF; CDR3nt: TGTGCCAGCAGCGGACAGGGAGACGGCTACACCTTC
j_gene: TRBJ2-1; v_gene: TRBV7-9; abundance: NA; d_gene: TRBD2; CDR3aa: CASIISGGSYNEQFF; CDR3nt: TGTGCCAGCATCATCAGCGGGGGGTCCTACAATGAGCAGTTCTTC
j_gene: TRBJ1-1; v_gene: TRBV6-5; abundance: once; d_gene: NA; CDR3aa: CAISRGGLTEAFF; CDR3nt: TGTGCCATCTCCCGGGGAGGACTTACTGAAGCTTTCTTT
j_gene: TRBJ1-4; v_gene: TRBV7-9; abundance: NA; d_gene: NA; CDR3aa: CASSAGFEKLFF; CDR3nt: TGTGCCAGCAGCGCAGGGTTTGAAAAACTGTTTTTT
j_gene: TRBJ1-1; v_gene: TRBV19; abundance: NA; d_gene: NA; CDR3aa: CASSHRGREAEAFF; CDR3nt: TGTGCCAGTAGTCATCGAGGGCGGGAGGCTGAAGCTTTCTTT
j_gene: TRBJ2-1; v_gene: TRBV7-3; abundance: NA; d_gene: NA; CDR3aa: CASSLSPSSYNEQFF; CDR3nt: TGTGCCAGCAGCTTATCCCCATCGTCCTACAATGAGCAGTTCTTC
j_gene: TRBJ2-7; v_gene: TRBV5-1; abundance: NA; d_gene: NA; CDR3aa: CASSLFPGGSYEQYF; CDR3nt: TGCGCCAGCAGCTTGTTTCCGGGTGGATCCTACGAGCAGTACTTC
j_gene: TRBJ2-5; v_gene: TRBV13; abundance: NA; d_gene: TRBD2; CDR3aa: CASSVLAGGQETQYF; CDR3nt: TGTGCCAGCAGCGTATTAGCGGGGGGCCAAGAGACCCAGTACTTC
j_gene: TRBJ2-7; v_gene: TRBV5-1; abundance: NA; d_gene: TRBD2; CDR3aa: CASSLVEAGGDEQYF; CDR3nt: TGCGCCAGCAGCTTGGTAGAAGCGGGGGGGGACGAGCAGTACTTC
j_gene: TRBJ1-2; v_gene: TRBV5-1; abundance: NA; d_gene: TRBD1; CDR3aa: CASSSGTGDYGYTF; CDR3nt: TGCGCCAGCAGCTCCGGGACAGGGGACTATGGCTACACCTTC
j_gene: TRBJ2-2; v_gene: TRBV7-9; abundance: NA; d_gene: NA; CDR3aa: CASSLAGRYTGELFF; CDR3nt: TGTGCCAGCAGCTTAGCGGGGCGATACACCGGGGAGCTGTTTTTT
j_gene: TRBJ1-2; v_gene: TRBV7-2; abundance: NA; d_gene: TRBD1; CDR3aa: CASSQTGWDGYTF; CDR3nt: TGTGCCAGCAGCCAGACAGGGTGGGATGGCTACACCTTC
j_gene: TRBJ2-1; v_gene: TRBV4-2; abundance: NA; d_gene: NA; CDR3aa: CASSPYSGGGNYNEQFF; CDR3nt: TGTGCCAGCAGCCCCTATTCGGGGGGCGGTAACTACAATGAGCAGTTCTTC
j_gene: TRBJ1-2; v_gene: TRBV7-9; abundance: NA; d_gene: TRBD1; CDR3aa: CASSLEGRGTAYGYTF; CDR3nt: TGTGCCAGCAGCTTAGAAGGTAGAGGGACAGCATATGGCTACACCTTC
j_gene: TRBJ2-3; v_gene: TRBV6-1; abundance: NA; d_gene: NA; CDR3aa: CASSEVGGATDTQYF; CDR3nt: TGTGCCAGCAGTGAAGTTGGCGGGGCCACAGATACGCAGTATTTT
j_gene: TRBJ2-7; v_gene: TRBV7-6; abundance: NA; d_gene: NA; CDR3aa: CASSFNPPYATTYEQYF; CDR3nt: TGTGCCAGCAGCTTTAATCCCCCTTACGCGACCACCTACGAGCAGTACTTC
j_gene: TRBJ1-1; v_gene: TRBV25-1; abundance: NA; d_gene: NA; CDR3aa: CASSDGGVDTEAFF; CDR3nt: TGTGCCAGCAGTGACGGGGGAGTGGACACTGAAGCTTTCTTT
j_gene: TRBJ1-6; v_gene: TRBV19; abundance: NA; d_gene: NA; CDR3aa: CASRGYPNSPLHF; CDR3nt: TGTGCCAGTAGGGGATACCCGAATTCACCCCTCCACTTT
j_gene: TRBJ2-3; v_gene: TRBV15; abundance: once; d_gene: TRBD1; CDR3aa: CATSRAGDREDTQYF; CDR3nt: TGTGCCACCAGCAGAGCTGGGGACAGGGAAGATACGCAGTATTTT
j_gene: TRBJ1-2; v_gene: TRBV6-1; abundance: NA; d_gene: TRBD1; CDR3aa: CASSGHRGGYGYTF; CDR3nt: TGTGCCAGCAGTGGACACAGGGGTGGCTATGGCTACACCTTC
j_gene: TRBJ2-2; v_gene: TRBV7-9; abundance: NA; d_gene: NA; CDR3aa: CASSLVPRQFTGELFF; CDR3nt: TGTGCCAGCAGCTTAGTTCCCCGACAGTTCACCGGGGAGCTGTTTTTT
j_gene: TRBJ1-5; v_gene: TRBV7-9; abundance: NA; d_gene: TRBD1; CDR3aa: CASSLPGGDQPQHF; CDR3nt: TGTGCCAGCAGCCTTCCAGGGGGGGATCAGCCCCAGCATTTT
j_gene: TRBJ1-5; v_gene: TRBV6-1; abundance: NA; d_gene: NA; CDR3aa: CASRAGVLWNQPQHF; CDR3nt: TGTGCCAGCCGGGCGGGGGTTTTGTGGAATCAGCCCCAGCATTTT
j_gene: TRBJ1-6; v_gene: TRBV2; abundance: NA; d_gene: TRBD1; CDR3aa: CASSVDRVSSPLHF; CDR3nt: TGTGCCAGCAGTGTAGACAGGGTTTCTTCACCCCTCCACTTT
j_gene: TRBJ2-1; v_gene: TRBV5-4; abundance: NA; d_gene: TRBD2; CDR3aa: CASSPGTSGTYKVQFF; CDR3nt: TGTGCCAGCAGCCCGGGGACTAGCGGAACCTACAAGGTGCAGTTCTTC
j_gene: TRBJ1-1; v_gene: TRBV5-1; abundance: NA; d_gene: NA; CDR3aa: CASSLIGGNTEAFF; CDR3nt: TGCGCCAGCAGCTTGATTGGGGGTAACACTGAAGCTTTCTTT
j_gene: TRBJ1-6; v_gene: TRBV7-9; abundance: NA; d_gene: NA; CDR3aa: CASGRTVNYSPLHF; CDR3nt: TGTGCCAGCGGCCGGACGGTGAACTATTCACCCCTCCACTTT
j_gene: TRBJ1-3; v_gene: TRBV6-1; abundance: NA; d_gene: NA; CDR3aa: CASSEARFGNTIYF; CDR3nt: TGTGCCAGCAGTGAAGCAAGGTTCGGAAACACCATATATTTT
j_gene: TRBJ1-1; v_gene: TRBV29-1; abundance: NA; d_gene: TRBD1; CDR3aa: CSVDNRDRADITEAFF; CDR3nt: TGCAGCGTAGATAACCGGGACAGGGCGGATATAACTGAAGCTTTCTTT